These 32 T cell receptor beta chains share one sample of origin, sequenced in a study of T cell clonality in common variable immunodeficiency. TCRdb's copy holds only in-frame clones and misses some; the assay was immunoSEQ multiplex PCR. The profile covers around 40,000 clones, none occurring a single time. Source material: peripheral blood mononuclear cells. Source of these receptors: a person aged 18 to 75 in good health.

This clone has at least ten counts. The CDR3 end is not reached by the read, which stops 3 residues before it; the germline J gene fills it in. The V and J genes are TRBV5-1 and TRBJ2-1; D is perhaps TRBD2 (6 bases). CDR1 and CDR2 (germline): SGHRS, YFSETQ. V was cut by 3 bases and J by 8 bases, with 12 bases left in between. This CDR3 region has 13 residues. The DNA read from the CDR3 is TGCGCCAGCAGCTGGGGGGTCGGGGATGAG. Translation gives CASSWGVGDE. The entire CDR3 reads CASSWGVGDEQFF.

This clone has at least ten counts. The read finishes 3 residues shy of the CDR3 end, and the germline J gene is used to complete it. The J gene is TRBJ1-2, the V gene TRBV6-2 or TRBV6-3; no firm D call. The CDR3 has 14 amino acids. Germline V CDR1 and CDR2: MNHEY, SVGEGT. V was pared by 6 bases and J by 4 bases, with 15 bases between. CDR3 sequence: CASRPTGRGYGYTF. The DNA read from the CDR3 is TGTGCCAGCAGACCCACGGGTCGGGGCTATGGC.

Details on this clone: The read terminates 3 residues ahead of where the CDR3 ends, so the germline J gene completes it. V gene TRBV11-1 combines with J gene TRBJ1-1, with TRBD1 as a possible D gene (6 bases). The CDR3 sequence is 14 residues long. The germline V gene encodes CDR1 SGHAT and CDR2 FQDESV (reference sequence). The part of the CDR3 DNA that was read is TGTGCCAGCAGCTTAGCGCACGCAGGGGCCGGA. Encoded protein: CASSLAHAGAG. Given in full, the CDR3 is CASSLAHAGAGAFF.

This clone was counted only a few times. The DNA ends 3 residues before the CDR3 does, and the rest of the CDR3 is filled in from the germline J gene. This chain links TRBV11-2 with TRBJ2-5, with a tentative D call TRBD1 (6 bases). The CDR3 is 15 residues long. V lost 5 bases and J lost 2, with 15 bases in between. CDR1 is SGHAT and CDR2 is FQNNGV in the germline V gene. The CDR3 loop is CASSPDPGVQETQYF. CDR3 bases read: TGTGCCAGCAGCCCCGACCCAGGGGTTCAAGAGACC.

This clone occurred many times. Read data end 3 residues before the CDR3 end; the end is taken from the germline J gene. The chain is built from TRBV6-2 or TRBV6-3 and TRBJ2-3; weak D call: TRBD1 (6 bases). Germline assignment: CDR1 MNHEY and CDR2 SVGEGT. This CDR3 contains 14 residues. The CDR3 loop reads CASSYLAQRGTQYF. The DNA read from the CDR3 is TGTGCCAGCAGTTACCTAGCACAGAGGGGGACG.

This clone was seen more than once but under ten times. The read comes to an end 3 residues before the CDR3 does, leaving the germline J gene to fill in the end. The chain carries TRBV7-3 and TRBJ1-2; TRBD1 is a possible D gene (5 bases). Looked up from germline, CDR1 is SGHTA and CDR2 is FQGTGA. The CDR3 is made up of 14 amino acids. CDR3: CASSQGLADNDYTF. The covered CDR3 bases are TGTGCCAGCAGCCAGGGACTAGCGGACAATGAC.

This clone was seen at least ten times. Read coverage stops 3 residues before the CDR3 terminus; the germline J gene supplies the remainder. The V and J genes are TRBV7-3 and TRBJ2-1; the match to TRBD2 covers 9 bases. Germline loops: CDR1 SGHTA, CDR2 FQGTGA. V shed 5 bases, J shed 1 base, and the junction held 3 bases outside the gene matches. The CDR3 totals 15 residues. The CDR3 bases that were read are TGTGCCAGCAGCACACTAGCGGGTTCCTACAATGAG. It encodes CASSTLAGSYNE. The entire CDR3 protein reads CASSTLAGSYNEQFF. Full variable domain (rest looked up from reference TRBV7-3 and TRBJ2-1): GAGVSQTPSNKVTEKGKYVELRCDPISGHTALYWYRQSLGQGPEFLIYFQGTGAADDSGLPNDRFFAVRPEGSVSTLKIQRTERGDSAVYLCASSTLAGSYNEQFFGPGTRLTVL.

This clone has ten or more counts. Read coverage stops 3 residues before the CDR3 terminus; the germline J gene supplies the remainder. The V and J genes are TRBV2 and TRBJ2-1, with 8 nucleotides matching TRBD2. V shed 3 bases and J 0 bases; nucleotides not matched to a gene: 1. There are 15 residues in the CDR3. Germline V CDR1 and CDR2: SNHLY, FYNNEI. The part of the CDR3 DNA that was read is TGTGCCAGCAGTGAGAGCGGGAGCTCCTACAATGAG. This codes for CASSESGSSYNE. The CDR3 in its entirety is CASSESGSSYNEQFF.

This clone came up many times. CDR3 DNA, as far as it was read: TGTGCCAGCAGTGGACGAGCGGGCAGGGAAAATGAA. Translating it yields CASSGRAGRENE. The CDR3 reads in full as CASSGRAGRENEAFF. The chain employs TRBV2 and TRBJ1-1; a possible D gene is TRBD1 (5 bases). The read ends 3 residues before the CDR3 terminus; that terminus is restored from the germline J gene. Per germline, CDR1 SNHLY and CDR2 FYNNEI. CDR3 length equals 15 residues. Trimming cost V 4 bases and J 7 bases, with 19 bases left between them.

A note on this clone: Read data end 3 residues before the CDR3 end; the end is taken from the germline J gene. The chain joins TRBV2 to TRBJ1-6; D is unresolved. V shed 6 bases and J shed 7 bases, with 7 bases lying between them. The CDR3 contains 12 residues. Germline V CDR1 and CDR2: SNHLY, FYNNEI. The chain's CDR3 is CASRAENSPLHF. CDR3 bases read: TGTGCCAGCAGGGCTGAAAATTCACCC.

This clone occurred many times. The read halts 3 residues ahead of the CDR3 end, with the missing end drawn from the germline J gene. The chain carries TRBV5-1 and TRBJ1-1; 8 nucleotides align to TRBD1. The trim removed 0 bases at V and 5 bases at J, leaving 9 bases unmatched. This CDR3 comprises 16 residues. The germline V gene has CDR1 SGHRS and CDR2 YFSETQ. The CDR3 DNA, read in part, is TGCGCCAGCAGCTTGGCACCGACAGGGGCCGGGACTGAA. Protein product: CASSLAPTGAGTE. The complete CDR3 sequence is CASSLAPTGAGTEAFF.

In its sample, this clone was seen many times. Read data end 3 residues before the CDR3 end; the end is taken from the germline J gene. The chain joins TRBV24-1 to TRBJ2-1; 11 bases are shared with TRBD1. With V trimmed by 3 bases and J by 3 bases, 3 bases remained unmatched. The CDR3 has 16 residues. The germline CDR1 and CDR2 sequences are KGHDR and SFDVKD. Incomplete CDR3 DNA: TGTGCCACCAGTGATCCCGGGACAGGGGGCTACAATGAG. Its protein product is CATSDPGTGGYNE. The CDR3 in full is CATSDPGTGGYNEQFF.

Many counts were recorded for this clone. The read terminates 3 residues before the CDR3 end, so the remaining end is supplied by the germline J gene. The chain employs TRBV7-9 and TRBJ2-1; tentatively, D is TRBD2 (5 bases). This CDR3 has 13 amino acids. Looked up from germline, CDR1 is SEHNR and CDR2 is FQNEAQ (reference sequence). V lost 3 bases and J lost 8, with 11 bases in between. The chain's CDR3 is CASSFPSRDEQFF. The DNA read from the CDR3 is TGTGCCAGCAGCTTCCCCTCGAGGGATGAG.

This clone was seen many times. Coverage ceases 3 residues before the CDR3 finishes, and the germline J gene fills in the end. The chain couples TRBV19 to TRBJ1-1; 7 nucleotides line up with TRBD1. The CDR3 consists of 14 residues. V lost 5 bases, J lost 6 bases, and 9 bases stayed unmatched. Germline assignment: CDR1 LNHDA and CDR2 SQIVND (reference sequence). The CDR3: CASSSLTGTAEAFF. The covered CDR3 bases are TGTGCCAGTAGTTCCCTGACAGGGACGGCTGAA.

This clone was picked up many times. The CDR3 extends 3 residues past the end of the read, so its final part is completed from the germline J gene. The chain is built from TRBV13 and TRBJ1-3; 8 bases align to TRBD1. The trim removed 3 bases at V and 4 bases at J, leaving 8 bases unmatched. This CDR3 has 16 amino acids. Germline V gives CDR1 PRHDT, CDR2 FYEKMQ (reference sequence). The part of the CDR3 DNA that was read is TGTGCCAGCAGCTTTGGAGGACAGGGAATAGGAAACACC. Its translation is CASSFGGQGIGNT. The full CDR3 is CASSFGGQGIGNTIYF. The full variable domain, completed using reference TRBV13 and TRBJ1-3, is AAGVIQSPRHLIKEKRETATLKCYPIPRHDTVYWYQQGPGQDPQFLISFYEKMQSDKGSIPDRFSAQQFSDYHSELNMSSLELGDSALYFCASSFGGQGIGNTIYFGEGSWLTVV.

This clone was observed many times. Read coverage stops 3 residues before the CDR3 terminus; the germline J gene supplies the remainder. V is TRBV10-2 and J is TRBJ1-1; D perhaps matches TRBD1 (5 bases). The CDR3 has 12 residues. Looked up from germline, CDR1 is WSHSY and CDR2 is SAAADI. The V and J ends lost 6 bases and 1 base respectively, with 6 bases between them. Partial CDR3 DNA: TGCGCCAGCAGGCAGGGGAACACTGAA. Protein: CASRQGNTE. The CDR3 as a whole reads CASRQGNTEAFF.

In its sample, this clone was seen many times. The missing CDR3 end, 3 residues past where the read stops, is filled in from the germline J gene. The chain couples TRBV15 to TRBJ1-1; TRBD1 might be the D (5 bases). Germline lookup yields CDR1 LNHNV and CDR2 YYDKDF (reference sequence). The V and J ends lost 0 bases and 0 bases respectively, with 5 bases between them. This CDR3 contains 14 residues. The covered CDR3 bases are TGTGCCACCAGCAGAGAGGACATGAACACTGAA. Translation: CATSREDMNTE. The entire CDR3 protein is CATSREDMNTEAFF.

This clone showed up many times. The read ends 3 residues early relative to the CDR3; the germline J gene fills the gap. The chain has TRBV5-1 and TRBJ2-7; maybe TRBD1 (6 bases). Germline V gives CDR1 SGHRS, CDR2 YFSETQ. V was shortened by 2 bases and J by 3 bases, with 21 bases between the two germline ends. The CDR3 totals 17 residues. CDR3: CASSLSIPGQGIYEQYF. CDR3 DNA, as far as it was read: TGCGCCAGCAGCTTATCCATACCGGGACAAGGGATCTACGAG.

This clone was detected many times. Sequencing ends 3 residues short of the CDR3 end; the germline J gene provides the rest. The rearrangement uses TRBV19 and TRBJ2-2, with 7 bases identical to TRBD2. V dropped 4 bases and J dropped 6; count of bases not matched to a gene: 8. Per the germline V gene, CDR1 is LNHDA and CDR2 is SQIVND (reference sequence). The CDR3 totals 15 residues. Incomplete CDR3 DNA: TGTGCCAGTAGTACTCCCGGACTAGTACCCGGGGAG. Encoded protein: CASSTPGLVPGE. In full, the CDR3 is CASSTPGLVPGELFF.

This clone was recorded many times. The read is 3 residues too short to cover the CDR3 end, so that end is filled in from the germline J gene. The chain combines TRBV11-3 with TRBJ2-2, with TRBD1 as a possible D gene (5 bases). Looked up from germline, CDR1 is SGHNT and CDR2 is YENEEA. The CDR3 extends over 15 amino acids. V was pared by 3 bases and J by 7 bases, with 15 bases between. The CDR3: CASSLVREVGGELFF. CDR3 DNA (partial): TGTGCCAGCAGCTTGGTCAGGGAAGTCGGCGGGGAG.

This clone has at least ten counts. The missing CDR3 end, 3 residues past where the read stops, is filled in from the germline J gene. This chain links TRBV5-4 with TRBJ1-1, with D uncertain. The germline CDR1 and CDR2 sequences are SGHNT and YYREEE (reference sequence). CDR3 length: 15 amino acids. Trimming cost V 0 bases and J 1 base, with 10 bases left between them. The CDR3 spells CASSLAKGSNTEAFF. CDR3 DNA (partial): TGTGCCAGCAGCTTGGCCAAAGGCTCGAACACTGAA.

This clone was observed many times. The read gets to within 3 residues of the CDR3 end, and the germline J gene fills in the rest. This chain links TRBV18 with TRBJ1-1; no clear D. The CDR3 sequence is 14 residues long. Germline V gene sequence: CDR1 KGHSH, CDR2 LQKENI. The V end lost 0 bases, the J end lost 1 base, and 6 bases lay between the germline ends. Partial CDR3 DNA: TGTGCCAGCTCACCACCGGCGGGGAACACTGAA. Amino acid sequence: CASSPPAGNTE. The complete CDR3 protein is CASSPPAGNTEAFF.

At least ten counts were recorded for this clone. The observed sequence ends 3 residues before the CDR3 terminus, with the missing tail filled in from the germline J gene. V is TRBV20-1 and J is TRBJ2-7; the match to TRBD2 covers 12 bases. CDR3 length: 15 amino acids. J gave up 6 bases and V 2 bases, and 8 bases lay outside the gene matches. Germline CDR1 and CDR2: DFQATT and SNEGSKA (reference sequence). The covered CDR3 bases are TGCAGTGCTAGAATGCTGACTAGCGGGAGAGGCGAG. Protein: CSARMLTSGRGE. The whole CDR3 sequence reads CSARMLTSGRGEQYF.

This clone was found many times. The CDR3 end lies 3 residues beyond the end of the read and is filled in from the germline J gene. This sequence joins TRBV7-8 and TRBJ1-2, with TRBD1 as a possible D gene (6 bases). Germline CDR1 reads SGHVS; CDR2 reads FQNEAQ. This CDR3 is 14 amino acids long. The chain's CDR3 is CASSLRGGREGYTF. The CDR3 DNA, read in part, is TGTGCCAGCAGCTTACGGGGGGGGCGAGAAGGC. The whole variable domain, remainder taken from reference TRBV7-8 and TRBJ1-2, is GAGVSQSPRYKVAKRGQDVALRCDPISGHVSLFWYQQALGQGPEFLTYFQNEAQLDKSGLPSDRFFAERPEGSVSTLKIQRTQQEDSAVYLCASSLRGGREGYTFGSGTRLTVV.

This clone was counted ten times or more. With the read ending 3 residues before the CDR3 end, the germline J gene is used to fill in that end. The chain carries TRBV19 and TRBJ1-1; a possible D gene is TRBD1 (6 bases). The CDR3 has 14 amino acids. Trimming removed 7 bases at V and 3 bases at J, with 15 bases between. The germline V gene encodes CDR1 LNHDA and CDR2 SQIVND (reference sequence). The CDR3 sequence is CASIGQGPDTEAFF. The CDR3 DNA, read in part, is TGTGCCAGTATTGGGCAGGGGCCCGACACTGAA.

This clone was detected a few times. The chain's CDR3 is CASSPPSGETQYF. The DNA read from the CDR3 is TGTGCCAGCAGCCCACCGAGCGGTGAGACC. This rearrangement joins TRBV11-3 to TRBJ2-5, with D possibly being TRBD2 (5 bases). The CDR3 extends 3 residues past the end of the read, so its final part is completed from the germline J gene. Trimming pared 5 bases from V and 5 bases from J, leaving 12 bases between. This CDR3 contains 13 residues. Germline CDR1 is SGHNT and CDR2 is YENEEA.

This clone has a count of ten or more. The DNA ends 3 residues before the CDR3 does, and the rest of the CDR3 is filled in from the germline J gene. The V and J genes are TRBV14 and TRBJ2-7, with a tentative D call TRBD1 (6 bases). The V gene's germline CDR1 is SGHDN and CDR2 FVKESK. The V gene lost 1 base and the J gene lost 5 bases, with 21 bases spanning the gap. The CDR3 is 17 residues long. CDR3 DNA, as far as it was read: TGTGCCAGCAGCCAAGTCAGCGCCGGACAGCACAATCACGAG. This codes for CASSQVSAGQHNHE. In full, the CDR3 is CASSQVSAGQHNHEQYF. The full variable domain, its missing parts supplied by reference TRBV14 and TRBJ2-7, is EAGVTQFPSHSVIEKGQTVTLRCDPISGHDNLYWYRRVMGKEIKFLLHFVKESKQDESGMPNNRFLAERTGGTYSTLKVQPAELEDSGVYFCASSQVSAGQHNHEQYFGPGTRLTVT.

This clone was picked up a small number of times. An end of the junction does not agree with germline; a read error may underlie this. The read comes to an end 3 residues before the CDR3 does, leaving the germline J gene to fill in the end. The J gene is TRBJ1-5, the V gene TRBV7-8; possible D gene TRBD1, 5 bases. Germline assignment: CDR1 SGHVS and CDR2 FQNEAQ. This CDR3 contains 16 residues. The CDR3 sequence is CPSSLGTGEVNQPQHF. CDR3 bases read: TGTCCCAGCAGCTTAGGTACAGGAGAGGTCAATCAGCCC.

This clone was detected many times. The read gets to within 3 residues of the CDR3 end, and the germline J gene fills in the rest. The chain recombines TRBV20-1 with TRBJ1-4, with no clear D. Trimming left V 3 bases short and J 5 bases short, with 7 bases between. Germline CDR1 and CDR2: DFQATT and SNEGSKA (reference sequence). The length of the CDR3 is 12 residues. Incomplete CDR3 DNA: TGCAGTGCTAGTAGGGTGAATGAAAAA. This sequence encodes CSASRVNEK. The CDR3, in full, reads CSASRVNEKLFF.

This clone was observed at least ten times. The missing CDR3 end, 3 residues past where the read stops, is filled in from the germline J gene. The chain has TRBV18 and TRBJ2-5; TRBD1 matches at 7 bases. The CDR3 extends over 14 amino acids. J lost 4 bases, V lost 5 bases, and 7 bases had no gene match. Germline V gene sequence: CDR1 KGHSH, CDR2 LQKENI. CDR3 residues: CASSTRQGGETQYF. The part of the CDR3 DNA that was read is TGTGCCAGCTCAACCCGACAGGGTGGAGAGACC.

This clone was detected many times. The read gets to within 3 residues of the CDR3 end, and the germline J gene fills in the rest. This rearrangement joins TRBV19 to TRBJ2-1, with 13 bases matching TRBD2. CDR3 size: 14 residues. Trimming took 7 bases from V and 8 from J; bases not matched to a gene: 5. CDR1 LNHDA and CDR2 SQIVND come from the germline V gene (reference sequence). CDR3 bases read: TGTGCCAGTAAAACTAGCGGGGGGGCGTATGAG. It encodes CASKTSGGAYE. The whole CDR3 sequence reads CASKTSGGAYEQFF.

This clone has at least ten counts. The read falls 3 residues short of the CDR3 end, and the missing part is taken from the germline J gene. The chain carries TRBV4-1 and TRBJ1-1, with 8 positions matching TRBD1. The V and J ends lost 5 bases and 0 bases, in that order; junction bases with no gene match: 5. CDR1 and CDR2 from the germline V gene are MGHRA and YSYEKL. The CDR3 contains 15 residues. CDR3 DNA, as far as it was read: TGCGCCAGCAGCTTGCGGACAGGGCTGAACACTGAA. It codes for CASSLRTGLNTE. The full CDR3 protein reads CASSLRTGLNTEAFF.